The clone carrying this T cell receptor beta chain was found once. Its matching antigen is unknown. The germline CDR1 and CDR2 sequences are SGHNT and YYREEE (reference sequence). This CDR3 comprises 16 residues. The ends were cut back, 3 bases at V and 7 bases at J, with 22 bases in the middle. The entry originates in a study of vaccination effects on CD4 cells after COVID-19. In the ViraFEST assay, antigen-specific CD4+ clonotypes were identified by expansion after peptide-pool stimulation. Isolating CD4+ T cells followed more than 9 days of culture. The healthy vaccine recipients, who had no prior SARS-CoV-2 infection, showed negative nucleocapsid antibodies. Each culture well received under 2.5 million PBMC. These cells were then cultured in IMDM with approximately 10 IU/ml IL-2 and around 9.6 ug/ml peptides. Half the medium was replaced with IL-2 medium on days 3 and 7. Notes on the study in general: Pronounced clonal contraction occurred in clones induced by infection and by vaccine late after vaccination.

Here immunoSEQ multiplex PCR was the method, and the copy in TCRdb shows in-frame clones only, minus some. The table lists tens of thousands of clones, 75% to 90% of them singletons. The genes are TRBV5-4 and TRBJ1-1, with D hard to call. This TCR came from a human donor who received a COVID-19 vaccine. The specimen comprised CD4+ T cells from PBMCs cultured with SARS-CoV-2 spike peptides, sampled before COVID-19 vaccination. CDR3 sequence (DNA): TGTGCCAGCAGCTCTCACACAATGGACGCCTCGGGTGAAGCTTTCTTT. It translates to CASSSHTMDASGEAFF.